Following are 9 T cell receptor beta chains from one sample sequenced in a study of T cell responses to AZD1222 COVID-19 vaccine. This table comes from immunoSEQ multiplex PCR, and its TCRdb copy is limited to in-frame clones, with some not included. This table holds roughly 120,000 clones, around nine tenths found once. Sample: peripheral blood, taken on day 0 of AZD1222 vaccination. These receptor sequences come from an adult in good health.

The rearrangement joins TRBV12-3 or TRBV12-4 to TRBJ1-1; perhaps TRBD1 as D (6 bases). V was trimmed by 5 bases and J by 3 bases, leaving 10 bases between them. CDR3 size: 13 residues. The CDR3 region is CASSTGPDTEAFF. The CDR3 DNA sequence: TGTGCCAGCAGTACAGGGCCGGACACTGAAGCTTTCTTT.

The rearrangement links TRBV2 to TRBJ1-3; no clear D. Trimming pared 7 bases from V and 2 bases from J, leaving 12 bases between. Germline CDR1 and CDR2: SNHLY and FYNNEI. CDR3 length equals 14 residues. The CDR3 reads CASMRRETGNTIYF. Written as DNA, the CDR3 is TGTGCCAGCATGAGGAGGGAGACTGGAAACACCATATATTTT. Supplemented by reference TRBV2 and TRBJ1-3, the full variable domain reads EPEVTQTPSHQVTQMGQEVILRCVPISNHLYFYWYRQILGQKVEFLVSFYNNEISEKSEIFDDQFSVERPDGSNFTLKIRSTKLEDSAMYFCASMRRETGNTIYFGEGSWLTVV.

The J gene is TRBJ1-4, the V gene TRBV12-2; TRBD1 is the table's D call, not checked against the DNA. TRBV12-2 is labeled a pseudogene. The CDR3 has 15 amino acids. CDR3 DNA: TGTGCAAGTGCCCCCCAGGGGTGCGGTGATGAAAAACTGTTTTTT. Amino acids: CASAPQGCGDEKLFF.

The chain couples TRBV7-9 to TRBJ2-7, with D unresolved. This CDR3 region has 12 residues. Trimming cost V 1 base and J 6 bases, with 7 bases left between them. Germline assignment: CDR1 SEHNR and CDR2 FQNEAQ (reference sequence). CDR3 protein: CASSLVTSEQYF. The CDR3 nucleotides read TGTGCCAGCAGCTTAGTGACGTCCGAGCAGTACTTC.

The V and J genes are TRBV7-2 and TRBJ2-7, with TRBD2 matching over 7 bases. This CDR3 contains 15 residues. Germline V gene data show CDR1 as SGHTA and CDR2 as FQGNSA. V lost 5 bases and J lost 5; bases outside the gene matches: 12. The CDR3 DNA follows: TGTGCCAGCAGCGCCCAGGTGTGGGGGACTAACGAGCAGTACTTC. It specifies CASSAQVWGTNEQYF.

The table lists this clone with a count of one. The chain is built from TRBV7-9 and TRBJ2-2, with TRBD1 matching over 8 bases. The CDR3 covers 17 residues. V lost 0 bases to trimming and J lost 4 bases; unmatched junction nucleotides: 7. Germline-derived CDR1 and CDR2 are SEHNR and FQNEAQ (reference sequence). The CDR3: CASSLALGQVSTGELFF. CDR3 coding DNA: TGTGCCAGCAGCTTAGCTCTGGGACAGGTCAGCACCGGGGAGCTGTTTTTT.

The V call is TRBV6-5, the J call TRBJ2-6, with TRBD1 as a possible D gene (6 bases). The CDR3 covers 16 residues. Germline CDR1 is MNHEY and CDR2 is SVGAGI. V was trimmed by 2 bases and J by 2 bases, leaving 10 bases between them. The CDR3 sequence is CASSYSQGPGANVLTF. CDR3 sequence (DNA): TGTGCCAGCAGTTACAGCCAGGGGCCTGGGGCCAACGTCCTGACTTTC.

J is TRBJ2-1 and V is TRBV5-5; 11 bases fit TRBD2. The CDR3 is 16 amino acids. The junction had 7 bases not matched to a gene; V was cut back by 0 bases and J by 8 bases. Germline V gene lookup returns CDR1 SGHKS and CDR2 YYEKEE (reference sequence). The CDR3 coding sequence is TGTGCCAGCAGCTTGGAATGGTCTAGCGGGGGGCATGAGCAGTTCTTC. Protein product: CASSLEWSSGGHEQFF.

The V and J genes are TRBV19 and TRBJ1-2, with D perhaps TRBD1 (6 bases). The CDR3 is made up of 17 amino acids. Germline V gene data show CDR1 as LNHDA and CDR2 as SQIVND (reference sequence). Trimming shortened V by 3 bases and J by 4 bases, and 21 bases separated the two germline ends. In nucleotides, the CDR3 is TGTGCCAGTAGTATCCGGGACAAGAGCGGAAGATTCTATGGCTACACCTTC. This translates into CASSIRDKSGRFYGYTF.